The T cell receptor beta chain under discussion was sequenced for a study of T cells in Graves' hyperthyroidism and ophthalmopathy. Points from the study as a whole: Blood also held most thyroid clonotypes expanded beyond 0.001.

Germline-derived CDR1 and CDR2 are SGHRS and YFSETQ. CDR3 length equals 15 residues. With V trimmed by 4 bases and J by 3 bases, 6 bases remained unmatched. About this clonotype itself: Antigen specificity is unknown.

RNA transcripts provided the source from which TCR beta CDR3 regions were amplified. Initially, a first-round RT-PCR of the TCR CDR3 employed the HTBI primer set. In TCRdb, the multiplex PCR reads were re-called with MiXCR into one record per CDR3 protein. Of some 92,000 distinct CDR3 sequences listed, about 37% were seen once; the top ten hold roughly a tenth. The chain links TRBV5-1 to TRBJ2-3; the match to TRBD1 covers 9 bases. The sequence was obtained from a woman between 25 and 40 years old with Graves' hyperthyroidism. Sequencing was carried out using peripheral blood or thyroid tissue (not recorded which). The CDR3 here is CASSGTGGFTDTQYF. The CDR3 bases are TGCGCCAGCAGCGGAACAGGGGGCTTTACAGATACGCAGTATTTT.